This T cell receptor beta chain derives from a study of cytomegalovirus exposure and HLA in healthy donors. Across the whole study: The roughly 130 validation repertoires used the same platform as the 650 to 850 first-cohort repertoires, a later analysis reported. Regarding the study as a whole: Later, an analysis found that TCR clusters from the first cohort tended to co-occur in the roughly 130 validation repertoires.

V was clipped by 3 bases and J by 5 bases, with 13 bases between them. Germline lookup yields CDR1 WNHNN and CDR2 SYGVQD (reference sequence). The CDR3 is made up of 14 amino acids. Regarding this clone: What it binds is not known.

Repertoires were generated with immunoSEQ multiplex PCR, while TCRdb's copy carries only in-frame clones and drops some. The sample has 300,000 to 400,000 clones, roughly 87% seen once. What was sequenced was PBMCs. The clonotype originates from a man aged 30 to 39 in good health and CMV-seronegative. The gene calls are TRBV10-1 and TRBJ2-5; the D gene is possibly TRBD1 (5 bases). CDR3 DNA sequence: TGCGCCAGCAGTGATGGCAGGGTAACTGAGACCCAGTACTTC. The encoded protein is CASSDGRVTETQYF.